A single sample is the source of the 21 T cell receptor beta chains below, sequenced in a study of beta chain features in type 1 diabetes. Expressed TCRB transcripts got sequenced, as all isolated RNA was reverse transcribed. The repertoire was sequenced with immunoSEQ multiplex PCR; TCRdb's copy has only in-frame clones and lacks some. The table includes 900,000 or so clones, around a sixth detected once. The specimen was naive CD4+ T cells from blood. Receptors were obtained from a woman aged 18-35 years in good health.

The chain has TRBV2 and TRBJ1-4; TRBD1 matches 7 bases. Germline CDR1 and CDR2: SNHLY and FYNNEI. V dropped 5 bases and J dropped 3; count of bases not matched to a gene: 3. This CDR3 region has 14 residues. The CDR3 DNA reads TGTGCCAGCAGTAGGGACAGCTCTAATGAAAAACTGTTTTTT. This encodes CASSRDSSNEKLFF.

The chain couples TRBV2 to TRBJ1-2; no clear D. The V end lost 6 bases, the J end lost 6 bases, and 14 bases lay between the germline ends. Germline CDR1 is SNHLY and CDR2 is FYNNEI. The CDR3 length is 13 residues. DNA for the CDR3: TGTGCCAGCAGCGTTAATCCGAGGAATGGCTACACCTTC. This translates into CASSVNPRNGYTF.

This chain links TRBV5-6 with TRBJ1-1, with D perhaps matching TRBD1 (6 bases). Germline assignment: CDR1 SGHDT and CDR2 YYEEEE. CDR3 length equals 13 residues. Deletions cut 2 bases from V and 7 bases from J, with 12 bases between. In DNA form, the CDR3 reads TGTGCCAGCAGCTTACCTTCAGGGGATGAAGCTTTCTTT. Protein product: CASSLPSGDEAFF. Variable domain in full (rest from reference TRBV5-6 and TRBJ1-1): DAGVTQSPTHLIKTRGQQVTLRCSPKSGHDTVSWYQQALGQGPQFIFQYYEEEERQRGNFPDRFSGHQFPNYSSELNVNALLLGDSALYLCASSLPSGDEAFFGQGTRLTVV.

The genes are TRBV15 and TRBJ1-4; D unresolved. The CDR3 is made up of 14 amino acids. V lost 8 bases and J lost 10, with 20 bases in between. The germline CDR1 and CDR2 sequences are LNHNV and YYDKDF (reference sequence). The CDR3 is CATSPGMALGKLFF. The CDR3 bases are TGTGCCACCTCGCCGGGGATGGCTTTAGGAAAACTGTTTTTT.

The V gene is TRBV2, the J gene TRBJ1-1; maybe TRBD1 (5 bases). The CDR3 covers 15 residues. V gave up 2 bases and J gave up 1 base, with 11 bases separating them. Per the germline V gene, CDR1 is SNHLY and CDR2 is FYNNEI. This CDR3 is CASSEMGRENTEAFF. The CDR3 region has the DNA TGTGCCAGCAGTGAAATGGGCAGGGAGAACACTGAAGCTTTCTTT.

This clone appeared a few times. The J gene is TRBJ2-7, the V gene TRBV7-2, with TRBD2 identical over 9 bases. CDR1 is SGHTA and CDR2 is FQGNSA in the germline V gene. The CDR3 runs to 15 residues. Trimming at V came to 5 bases and at J to 4 bases, leaving 9 bases not matched to a gene. The CDR3 reads CASSLVAGADYEQYF. CDR3 DNA sequence: TGTGCCAGCAGCCTTGTAGCGGGAGCGGATTACGAGCAGTACTTC.

The CDR3 here is CASRVDTNTGELFF. CDR3 sequence (DNA): TGTGCCAGCAGAGTGGACACGAACACCGGGGAGCTGTTTTTT. The V gene is TRBV6-5, the J gene TRBJ2-2; TRBD1 is a possible D gene (5 bases). Germline lookup yields CDR1 MNHEY and CDR2 SVGAGI. The CDR3 is 14 amino acids. The ends were cut back, 6 bases at V and 0 bases at J, with 8 bases in the middle.

This clone was observed a few times. The V call is TRBV5-1, the J call TRBJ2-1, with a weak D call TRBD2 (6 bases). The CDR3 runs to 14 residues. Trimming cost V 5 bases and J 4 bases, with 13 bases left between them. CDR1 and CDR2 from the germline V gene are SGHRS and YFSETQ. The CDR3 protein is CASRELAQYNEQFF. CDR3 sequence (DNA): TGCGCCAGCAGGGAACTAGCCCAATACAATGAGCAGTTCTTC.

Only a few counts were recorded for this clone. This sequence joins TRBV28 and TRBJ2-1; unclear D gene. The CDR3 is 13 residues long. CDR1 and CDR2 from the germline V gene are MDHEN and SYDVKM. Deletions cut 5 bases from V and 10 bases from J, with 15 bases between. The CDR3 DNA reads as TGTGCCAGCAGTCCTCTCACGGACCGGGAGCAGTTCTTC. It codes for CASSPLTDREQFF.

This clone appeared a few times. The J gene is TRBJ2-5, the V gene TRBV6-1; D is possibly TRBD1 (6 bases). The CDR3 covers 16 residues. Between the trimmed V and J ends, which lost 4 bases and 3 bases, there was a span of 18 bases. The germline V gene has CDR1 MNHNS and CDR2 SASEGT. The CDR3 DNA is TGTGCCAGCAGTGGGGCACCGGGACAAGGGGAAGAGACCCAGTACTTC. Protein sequence: CASSGAPGQGEETQYF.

The chain recombines TRBV7-9 with TRBJ2-3; 7 bases fit TRBD1. This CDR3 is built from 15 residues. Germline-derived CDR1 and CDR2 are SEHNR and FQNEAQ (reference sequence). Trimming removed 5 bases from V and 2 bases from J; junction bases left unmatched: 7. This CDR3 reads CASSATGDVTDTQYF. In DNA form, the CDR3 reads TGTGCCAGCAGCGCAACAGGGGATGTCACAGATACGCAGTATTTT.

This clone came up a few times. This sequence joins TRBV19 and TRBJ2-7; D might be TRBD1 (6 bases). The CDR3 runs to 15 residues. The germline CDR1 and CDR2 sequences are LNHDA and SQIVND (reference sequence). The V and J ends lost 3 bases and 1 base respectively, with 13 bases between them. The CDR3 here is CASSIQGQRSYEQYF. CDR3 in DNA: TGTGCCAGTAGTATTCAGGGGCAGAGGTCCTACGAGCAGTACTTC.

This clone was observed a few times. The chain has TRBV7-9 and TRBJ2-3; 7 bases are shared with TRBD1. Trimming removed 5 bases from V and 1 base from J; junction bases left unmatched: 9. CDR3 length equals 16 residues. Germline CDR1 is SEHNR and CDR2 is FQNEAQ (reference sequence). As DNA, the CDR3 is TGTGCCAGCAGCCACAACAAGGACAGGCGCACAGATACGCAGTATTTT. Amino acids: CASSHNKDRRTDTQYF.

This clone was detected only a few times. CDR3 sequence (DNA): TGTGCTAGTGGTTTGGGGACGGTCCTTGGGGGAGTTCGGGAGCAGTACTTC. The encoded protein is CASGLGTVLGGVREQYF. The J gene is TRBJ2-7, the V gene TRBV28, with D possibly called TRBD1 or TRBD2 (5 bases each). Germline V gene data show CDR1 as MDHEN and CDR2 as SYDVKM. The CDR3 length is 17 residues. Full variable domain (outside the CDR3, taken from reference TRBV28 and TRBJ2-7): DVKVTQSSRYLVKRTGEKVFLECVQDMDHENMFWYRQDPGLGLRLIYFSYDVKMKEKGDIPEGYSVSREKKERFSLILESASTNQTSMYLCASGLGTVLGGVREQYFGPGTRLTVT.

The CDR3 here is CASSFFRTGDEKLFF. Here the CDR3 DNA reads TGTGCCAGCAGCTTTTTCAGGACAGGTGACGAAAAACTGTTTTTT. The chain employs TRBV7-8 and TRBJ1-4; TRBD1 matches at 7 bases. Germline V gives CDR1 SGHVS, CDR2 FQNEAQ. The CDR3 sequence is 15 residues long. With 3 bases clipped from V and 8 bases from J, the junction kept 9 bases outside the gene matches.

This clone was counted a few times. V usage is TRBV18 and J usage is TRBJ1-5; possible D gene TRBD1, 6 bases. The V and J ends lost 5 bases and 1 base respectively, with 12 bases between them. The length of the CDR3 is 15 residues. Germline V gene data show CDR1 as KGHSH and CDR2 as LQKENI. The CDR3 region is CASSTDRISNQPQHF. CDR3 in DNA: TGTGCCAGCTCAACGGACAGAATCAGCAATCAGCCCCAGCATTTT.

This clone was observed a few times. The chain uses TRBV28 and TRBJ2-7, with TRBD2 identical over 9 bases. The CDR3 is made up of 14 amino acids. Germline CDR1 and CDR2: MDHEN and SYDVKM. V was pared by 6 bases and J by 3 bases, with 6 bases of the junction left unmatched. The CDR3 here is CASSTTSGIYEQYF. CDR3 bases: TGTGCCAGCAGCACGACTAGCGGAATCTACGAGCAGTACTTC. The full variable domain, rest sourced from reference TRBV28 and TRBJ2-7, is DVKVTQSSRYLVKRTGEKVFLECVQDMDHENMFWYRQDPGLGLRLIYFSYDVKMKEKGDIPEGYSVSREKKERFSLILESASTNQTSMYLCASSTTSGIYEQYFGPGTRLTVT.

V usage is TRBV4-2 and J usage is TRBJ2-3; 8 bases fit TRBD2. CDR1 LGHNA and CDR2 YNFKEQ come from the germline V gene. The CDR3 has 18 amino acids. The J segment lost 0 bases and the V segment lost 2 bases, leaving 10 bases of the junction unmatched. This CDR3 reads CASSQNLAGRTSTDTQYF. CDR3 nucleotide sequence: TGTGCCAGCAGCCAAAACTTAGCGGGAAGAACTAGCACAGATACGCAGTATTTT.

This clone came up a few times. The gene calls are TRBV18 and TRBJ2-1, with D hard to call. The germline gives CDR1 KGHSH, CDR2 LQKENI. The V gene lost 4 bases and the J gene lost 2 bases, with 9 bases spanning the gap. The CDR3 extends over 14 amino acids. CDR3 in DNA: TGTGCCAGCTCACGGGCCCAAACCTACAATGAGCAGTTCTTC. Amino acid sequence: CASSRAQTYNEQFF.

V is TRBV5-1 and J is TRBJ2-7; D is undetermined. CDR3 size: 13 residues. Between the trimmed V and J ends, which lost 4 bases and 6 bases, there was a span of 14 bases. In germline, CDR1 is SGHRS, CDR2 YFSETQ. The CDR3 region has the DNA TGCGCCAGCAGCCCTCTGACCCCACCCGAGCAGTACTTC. Encoded protein: CASSPLTPPEQYF.

This clone occurred a few times. The rearrangement links TRBV15 to TRBJ1-1; D is unclear. The CDR3 runs to 14 residues. V was shortened by 2 bases and J by 4 bases, with 11 bases between the two germline ends. CDR1 is LNHNV, CDR2 YYDKDF, per germline (reference sequence). CDR3 residues: CATSRQSSRTEAFF. In DNA, the CDR3 is TGTGCCACCAGCAGACAAAGTTCGCGCACTGAAGCTTTCTTT.